One sample yielded the 32 T cell receptor beta chains listed below, sequenced in a study of STAT3 mutations in large granular lymphocyte leukemia. Points from the study as a whole: At least one immunodominant TCR beta clonotype appeared in every T-cell large granular lymphocyte leukemia patient.

Using immunoSEQ multiplex PCR, the repertoire was profiled, and TCRdb retains in-frame clones only, with some absent. The sample consists of 25,000 to 40,000 clones, approximately 86% of them appearing once. These TCRs' antigens remain unknown. The sample comprised peripheral blood mononuclear cells. Receptors originate from a man aged 55-75 years with T-cell large granular lymphocyte leukemia. Some clones in this sample may be carry-over from other donors' samples.

The chain is built from TRBV29-1 and TRBJ1-1, with D unresolved. Deletions cut 2 bases from V and 1 base from J, with 5 bases between. The germline gives CDR1 SQVTM, CDR2 ANQGSEA. CDR3 length: 12 residues. The chain's CDR3 is CSVEKGNTEAFF. CDR3 nucleotides: TGCAGCGTTGAAAAGGGGAACACTGAAGCTTTCTTT.

The genes are TRBV7-9 and TRBJ1-1, with D hard to call. Germline V gene sequence: CDR1 SEHNR, CDR2 FQNEAQ (reference sequence). V was trimmed by 4 bases and J by 10 bases, leaving 19 bases between them. This CDR3 is 14 amino acids long. CDR3 bases: TGTGCCAGCAGCTCCCATGTTCAACTGGTTGGAGCTTTCTTT. This gives the protein CASSSHVQLVGAFF.

The chain joins TRBV6-5 to TRBJ1-1; a weak D match, TRBD1 (6 bases). This CDR3 comprises 14 residues. Trimming shortened V by 6 bases and J by 4 bases, and 15 bases separated the two germline ends. Germline V lookup: CDR1 MNHEY, CDR2 SVGAGI. The CDR3 sequence is CASRTGRAPTEAFF. As DNA, the CDR3 is TGTGCCAGCAGAACAGGGCGGGCCCCCACTGAAGCTTTCTTT.

The chain joins TRBV10-3 to TRBJ1-1; no clear D. The CDR3 consists of 16 residues. V was pared by 0 bases and J by 1 base, with 12 bases between. Germline assignment: CDR1 ENHRY and CDR2 SYGVKD. CDR3: CAISESSASQNTEAFF. DNA of the CDR3: TGTGCCATCAGTGAGTCGTCGGCGAGTCAGAACACTGAAGCTTTCTTT.

V is TRBV7-9 and J is TRBJ2-2; no clear D. CDR3 length equals 14 residues. Germline assignment: CDR1 SEHNR and CDR2 FQNEAQ (reference sequence). The V and J ends lost 5 bases and 5 bases respectively, with 12 bases between them. CDR3 bases: TGTGCCAGCAGCCCCTGGGCCGAAACCGGGGAGCTGTTTTTT. It yields the protein CASSPWAETGELFF.

This chain links TRBV10-2 with TRBJ1-5; D unclear. The CDR3 totals 14 residues. The germline CDR1 and CDR2 sequences are WSHSY and SAAADI. V lost 3 bases to trimming and J lost 7 bases, with 13 bases between them. CDR3 sequence reads: CASSDRTPGQPQHF. In DNA, the CDR3 is TGCGCCAGCAGTGACAGGACTCCGGGACAGCCCCAGCATTTT.

The rearrangement uses TRBV5-1 and TRBJ1-1; the D is unclear. The germline V and J ends were trimmed by 3 bases and 3 bases, with 12 bases remaining between them. The CDR3 is 14 amino acids. Germline assignment: CDR1 SGHRS and CDR2 YFSETQ. This CDR3 reads CASSYGLLDTEAFF. As DNA, the CDR3 is TGCGCCAGCAGCTACGGACTCTTGGACACTGAAGCTTTCTTT.

The J gene is TRBJ2-7, the V gene TRBV28; D is perhaps TRBD2 (5 bases). The CDR3 is 12 amino acids. Trimming pared 7 bases from V and 0 bases from J, leaving 7 bases between. Germline loops: CDR1 MDHEN, CDR2 SYDVKM. The CDR3 here is CASMGSSYEQYF. The CDR3 DNA sequence: TGTGCCAGCATGGGGAGCTCCTACGAGCAGTACTTC.

The rearrangement links TRBV5-1 to TRBJ2-7; D is possibly TRBD2 (7 bases). This CDR3 has 18 residues. CDR1 SGHRS and CDR2 YFSETQ come from the germline V gene. Trimming removed 7 bases at V and 6 bases at J, with 32 bases between. In nucleotides, the CDR3 is TGCGCCAGCCGCCGTCGGGGGGCGAGCCCCCTACTACTTGGCGAGCAGTACTTC. This encodes CASRRRGASPLLLGEQYF. The variable domain in full, with the rest retrieved from reference TRBV5-1 and TRBJ2-7, is KAGVTQTPRYLIKTRGQQVTLSCSPISGHRSVSWYQQTPGQGLQFLFEYFSETQRNKGNFPGRFSGRQFSNSRSEMNVSTLELGDSALYLCASRRRGASPLLLGEQYFGPGTRLTVT.

The chain links TRBV11-2 to TRBJ2-7, with a weak D call TRBD1 (5 bases). This CDR3 comprises 16 residues. The germline CDR1 and CDR2 sequences are SGHAT and FQNNGV. V shed 1 base and J shed 2 bases, with 15 bases lying between them. The chain's CDR3 is CASSLAWQGFTYEQYF. CDR3 bases: TGTGCCAGCAGCTTAGCGTGGCAGGGATTTACCTACGAGCAGTACTTC.

This clone has a handful of counts. J is TRBJ1-1 and V is TRBV6-6, with 7 bases aligning to TRBD1. J lost 2 bases, V lost 6 bases, and 6 bases had no gene match. Per germline, CDR1 MNHNY and CDR2 SVGAGI (reference sequence). The CDR3 runs to 14 residues. The CDR3 spells CASSKGTANTEAFF. CDR3 DNA: TGTGCCAGCAGCAAAGGGACAGCCAACACTGAAGCTTTCTTT.

The chain employs TRBV7-2 and TRBJ1-5, with D unresolved. CDR1 is SGHTA and CDR2 is FQGNSA in the germline V gene. Trimming took 5 bases from V and 0 from J, leaving 11 bases between them. The CDR3 is made up of 15 amino acids. CDR3 amino acids: CASSPWVDSNQPQHF. Written as DNA, the CDR3 is TGTGCCAGCAGCCCCTGGGTAGATAGCAATCAGCCCCAGCATTTT.

The chain employs TRBV15 and TRBJ2-7; no reliable D call. The CDR3 has 12 amino acids. Trimming cost V 3 bases and J 4 bases, with 7 bases left between them. Germline V CDR1 and CDR2: LNHNV, YYDKDF (reference sequence). The CDR3 coding sequence is TGTGCCACCAGCAGGGGGAAGTACGAGCAGTACTTC. This sequence encodes CATSRGKYEQYF.

The chain employs TRBV5-8 and TRBJ2-5, with 8 bases matching TRBD2. CDR1 is SGHTS and CDR2 is YDEGEE in the germline V gene. The CDR3 sequence is 15 residues long. V lost 6 bases, J lost 2 bases, and 9 bases stayed unmatched. CDR3 nucleotide sequence: TGTGCCAGCACCCGATGGTCTAGCGGGCAAGAGACCCAGTACTTC. It codes for CASTRWSSGQETQYF.

CDR3 loop: CASSSYRGETQYF. In nucleotides, the CDR3 is TGTGCCAGCAGCTCTTACAGGGGAGAGACCCAGTACTTC. The J gene is TRBJ2-5, the V gene TRBV5-8, with 7 bases identical to TRBD1. Germline values: CDR1 SGHTS, CDR2 YDEGEE. The ends lost 3 bases at V and 4 bases at J; junction bases unmatched: 3. The length of the CDR3 is 13 residues.

V and J are TRBV5-1 and TRBJ2-5; D is unclear. V was trimmed by 0 bases and J by 5 bases, leaving 5 bases between them. The germline V gene has CDR1 SGHRS and CDR2 YFSETQ. CDR3 length: 12 amino acids. In DNA, the CDR3 is TGCGCCAGCAGCTTGGTGGGGGAGACCCAGTACTTC. Protein: CASSLVGETQYF.

V gene TRBV4-2 combines with J gene TRBJ2-7, with 7 bases identical to TRBD2. V trimming: 1 base; J trimming: 3 bases; junction bases outside the gene matches: 3. From germline, CDR1 is LGHNA and CDR2 YNFKEQ. The CDR3 consists of 14 residues. CDR3: CASSQVGGGYEQYF. CDR3 nucleotide sequence: TGTGCCAGCAGCCAAGTGGGGGGGGGCTACGAGCAGTACTTC.

The chain recombines TRBV7-8 with TRBJ1-2; 9 nucleotides align to TRBD1. The CDR3 has 12 amino acids. The V segment lost 5 bases and the J segment 10 bases; nucleotides outside the gene matches: 5. The germline gives CDR1 SGHVS, CDR2 FQNEAQ. The CDR3 coding sequence is TGTGCCAGCAGCCTGGACAGGGGAGACTACACCTTC. It yields the protein CASSLDRGDYTF.

The table lists this clone with a count of one. V usage is TRBV5-7 and J usage is TRBJ2-7; D call uncertain. TRBV5-7 qualifies as an ORF whose function is uncertain. V lost 3 bases and J 2 bases, leaving 6 bases between the germline ends. This CDR3 has 12 amino acids. DNA of the CDR3: TGTGCCAGCAGCTGGTTACCCTACGAGCAGTACTTC. Its translation is CASSWLPYEQYF.

J is TRBJ2-7 and V is TRBV6-6; D gene uncertain. Germline CDR1 MNHNY, CDR2 SVGAGI (reference sequence). This CDR3 spans 12 amino acids. V lost 7 bases, J lost 0 bases, and 7 bases lay in between. CDR3 sequence (DNA): TGTGCCAGCACGGGCAACTCCTACGAGCAGTACTTC. Amino acids: CASTGNSYEQYF.

The chain joins TRBV7-2 to TRBJ1-5; D is unclear. Trimming removed 5 bases from V and 5 bases from J, with 19 bases in between. CDR1 and CDR2 from the germline V gene are SGHTA and FQGNSA. This CDR3 has 16 amino acids. The CDR3 nucleotides are TGTGCCAGCAGCCCCCAAATACAAGCTTTCGATCAGCCCCAGCATTTT. Protein sequence: CASSPQIQAFDQPQHF.

The gene calls are TRBV27 and TRBJ1-5; D gene ambiguous. CDR3 length equals 16 residues. Deletions cut 4 bases from V and 2 bases from J, with 15 bases between. CDR1 and CDR2 (germline): MNHEY, SMNVEV (reference sequence). The CDR3 DNA reads TGTGCCAGCAGTTCAAAGGGATTTGGGGGCAATCAGCCCCAGCATTTT. Its protein product is CASSSKGFGGNQPQHF.

The V and J genes are TRBV29-1 and TRBJ2-7, with 7 positions matching TRBD1. The CDR3 extends over 11 amino acids. V lost 7 bases to trimming and J lost 11 bases; unmatched junction nucleotides: 11. Germline CDR1 SQVTM, CDR2 ANQGSEA. The DNA of the CDR3 is TGCAGCGGACAGGGTACAGGTCCTGAGTACTTC. It yields the protein CSGQGTGPEYF.

J is TRBJ1-1 and V is TRBV9; D is unclear. Trimming pared 6 bases from V and 0 bases from J, leaving 9 bases between. The CDR3 is made up of 13 amino acids. Germline CDR1 SGDLS, CDR2 YYNGEE. DNA of the CDR3: TGTGCCAGCAAGGGAGCGATGAACACTGAAGCTTTCTTT. The encoded protein is CASKGAMNTEAFF.

The chain joins TRBV7-2 to TRBJ1-3, with D possibly being TRBD1 (5 bases). V was cut by 1 base and J by 2 bases, with 9 bases left in between. The CDR3 spans 15 residues. The V gene's germline CDR1 is SGHTA and CDR2 FQGNSA. This CDR3 reads CASSLGAGTGNTIYF. In DNA form, the CDR3 reads TGTGCCAGCAGCTTAGGAGCAGGGACTGGAAACACCATATATTTT.

The rearrangement uses TRBV28 and TRBJ2-1; 12 bases align to TRBD2. The CDR3 contains 20 residues. Looked up from germline, CDR1 is MDHEN and CDR2 is SYDVKM. Trimming at V came to 2 bases and at J to 3 bases, leaving 14 bases not matched to a gene. Written as DNA, the CDR3 is TGTGCCAGCAGTTTAGAAGTTCCGCTAGCGGGAGGGTTAAACTACAATGAGCAGTTCTTC. Encoded protein: CASSLEVPLAGGLNYNEQFF. Filled out from reference TRBV28 and TRBJ2-1, the complete variable domain reads DVKVTQSSRYLVKRTGEKVFLECVQDMDHENMFWYRQDPGLGLRLIYFSYDVKMKEKGDIPEGYSVSREKKERFSLILESASTNQTSMYLCASSLEVPLAGGLNYNEQFFGPGTRLTVL.

This clone was seen only once. The J gene is TRBJ2-5, the V gene TRBV30; D gene ambiguous. The CDR3 is 13 amino acids. With 1 base removed from V and 4 bases from J, the gap between germline ends came to 10 bases. Germline CDR1 reads GTSNPN; CDR2 reads SVGIG (reference sequence). The CDR3 sequence: CAWSDSRAETQYF. In DNA, the CDR3 is TGTGCCTGGAGTGATTCCCGGGCAGAGACCCAGTACTTC.

The chain links TRBV7-8 to TRBJ2-7; 9 bases fit TRBD2. J gave up 0 bases and V 0 bases, and 6 bases lay outside the gene matches. The CDR3 spans 17 residues. Germline V gene lookup returns CDR1 SGHVS and CDR2 FQNEAQ. CDR3 DNA sequence: TGTGCCAGCAGCTTAGCGGCTAGCGGGACGACCTCCTACGAGCAGTACTTC. Amino acids: CASSLAASGTTSYEQYF. The entire variable domain, with the rest obtained from reference TRBV7-8 and TRBJ2-7, is as follows: GAGVSQSPRYKVAKRGQDVALRCDPISGHVSLFWYQQALGQGPEFLTYFQNEAQLDKSGLPSDRFFAERPEGSVSTLKIQRTQQEDSAVYLCASSLAASGTTSYEQYFGPGTRLTVT.

This chain uses TRBV2 with TRBJ2-2; D is ambiguous. Trimming shortened V by 6 bases and J by 5 bases, and 4 bases separated the two germline ends. This CDR3 region has 11 residues. CDR1 is SNHLY, CDR2 FYNNEI, per germline. CDR3 DNA: TGTGCCAGCAGGAGTACCGGGGAGCTGTTTTTT. Protein: CASRSTGELFF.

This clone was recorded only once. The V call is TRBV5-1, the J call TRBJ1-2; D is perhaps TRBD1 (6 bases). The CDR3 length is 12 residues. CDR1 is SGHRS and CDR2 is YFSETQ in the germline V gene. V was cut by 0 bases and J by 8 bases, with 8 bases left in between. This CDR3 reads CASSLGRGGYTF. The CDR3 nucleotides read TGCGCCAGCAGCTTGGGTAGGGGGGGCTACACCTTC.

The genes are TRBV7-9 and TRBJ1-1, with TRBD1 identical over 7 bases. CDR1 SEHNR and CDR2 FQNEAQ come from the germline V gene (reference sequence). V was clipped by 5 bases and J by 1 base; unmatched bases: 10. The CDR3 is 16 amino acids. Here the CDR3 reads CASSPRSRTGNTEAFF. CDR3 nucleotide sequence: TGTGCCAGCAGCCCGCGATCCCGGACAGGGAACACTGAAGCTTTCTTT.

This rearrangement joins TRBV5-1 to TRBJ2-3; D unclear. V lost 0 bases to trimming and J lost 6 bases, with 2 bases between them. Germline V gene sequence: CDR1 SGHRS, CDR2 YFSETQ. CDR3 length equals 11 residues. The CDR3 region has the DNA TGCGCCAGCAGCTTGGAGGATACGCAGTATTTT. It is translated as CASSLEDTQYF.